The 20 T cell receptor beta chains reported below all come from one sample, sequenced in a study of blood T cell repertoires in COVID-19 (dated by TCRdb to the early 2020s). Receptor amplification or capture employed the immunoSEQ multiplex PCR assay. TCRdb carries this immuneACCESS record with in-frame sequences only. Its versions omit some clonotypes, under half of them owing to an unresolved V gene in the studies checked, with the rest unexplained. The sample table holds about 190,000 clones, of which 65% to 80% were seen once. Together, the top ten hold about a sixth of the sample. The sequenced sample was PBMCs or T cells enriched from blood (not recorded which). Every receptor here comes from a woman aged 45 to 65 with acute COVID-19.

V gene TRBV12-3 or TRBV12-4 combines with J gene TRBJ1-1, with D uncertain. This CDR3 is 12 amino acids long. Trimming pared 2 bases from V and 12 bases from J, leaving 13 bases between. The CDR3 loop is CASSLRRSRTFF. CDR3 DNA: TGTGCCAGCAGTTTAAGGCGGTCCAGAACTTTCTTT.

The chain carries TRBV12-3 or TRBV12-4 and TRBJ1-5, with D unresolved. Trimming left V 7 bases short and J 4 bases short, with 11 bases between. This CDR3 contains 13 residues. This chain's CDR3 is CASTTTVNQPQHF. The CDR3 region has the DNA TGTGCCAGCACCACGACTGTTAATCAGCCCCAGCATTTT.

This clone occurred a few times. The chain has TRBV18 and TRBJ1-5; D gene ambiguous. The germline V gene encodes CDR1 KGHSH and CDR2 LQKENI. The CDR3 extends over 14 amino acids. V shed 2 bases and J shed 2 bases, with 7 bases lying between them. CDR3 coding DNA: TGTGCCAGCTCACCAGGGCTTGGCAATCAGCCCCAGCATTTT. It yields the protein CASSPGLGNQPQHF.

The V and J genes are TRBV4-1 and TRBJ1-1; 12 bases fit TRBD1. Trimming at V came to 3 bases and at J to 6 bases, leaving 8 bases not matched to a gene. In germline, CDR1 is MGHRA, CDR2 YSYEKL. The CDR3 has 16 amino acids. The CDR3 is CASSQSGTGGDPEAFF. For the CDR3, the DNA is TGCGCCAGCAGCCAGTCCGGGACAGGGGGCGATCCTGAAGCTTTCTTT.

This sequence joins TRBV6-5 and TRBJ2-1; 13 bases map to TRBD2. The CDR3 consists of 15 residues. Germline V CDR1 and CDR2: MNHEY, SVGAGI. V trimming: 8 bases; J trimming: 9 bases; junction bases outside the gene matches: 10. The CDR3: CASSPGLAGSSEQFF. CDR3 DNA sequence: TGTGCCAGCTCCCCGGGACTAGCGGGGTCCAGTGAGCAGTTCTTC.

In its sample, this clone was seen a few times. The J gene is TRBJ2-1, the V gene TRBV3-1 (or the pseudogene TRBV3-2), with D perhaps TRBD1 (6 bases). The germline V gene encodes CDR1 LGHDT and CDR2 YNNKEL (reference sequence). CDR3 length: 16 amino acids. Trimming stripped 5 bases from V and 2 bases from J, with 16 bases between. The CDR3 protein is CASSSQVRGTYNEQFF. CDR3 coding DNA: TGTGCCAGCAGCTCCCAGGTCAGGGGCACCTACAATGAGCAGTTCTTC.

This clone was seen a single time. J is TRBJ2-3 and V is TRBV28, with D maybe TRBD2 (7 bases). Trimming left V 6 bases short and J 2 bases short, with 9 bases between. The length of the CDR3 is 13 residues. The germline V gene encodes CDR1 MDHEN and CDR2 SYDVKM. CDR3 sequence (DNA): TGTGCCAGCAGAGGGGGGGCCACAGATACGCAGTATTTT. Translating it yields CASRGGATDTQYF. The variable domain in full, with the rest retrieved from reference TRBV28 and TRBJ2-3, is DVKVTQSSRYLVKRTGEKVFLECVQDMDHENMFWYRQDPGLGLRLIYFSYDVKMKEKGDIPEGYSVSREKKERFSLILESASTNQTSMYLCASRGGATDTQYFGPGTRLTVL.

The rearrangement joins TRBV5-1 to TRBJ1-1; possible D gene TRBD1, 5 bases. Germline CDR1 reads SGHRS; CDR2 reads YFSETQ. This CDR3 spans 13 amino acids. The V end lost 4 bases, the J end lost 5 bases, and 12 bases lay between the germline ends. For the CDR3, the DNA is TGCGCCAGCAGCCCGGGGGGTTGGACTGAAGCTTTCTTT. Translation gives CASSPGGWTEAFF.

V is TRBV5-1 and J is TRBJ2-1; 9 nucleotides align to TRBD1. V was clipped by 7 bases and J by 1 base; unmatched bases: 6. Germline values: CDR1 SGHRS, CDR2 YFSETQ. This CDR3 comprises 15 residues. The CDR3 DNA follows: TGCGCCAGCGGTCCGGGACAGGGTTCCTACAATGAGCAGTTCTTC. This translates into CASGPGQGSYNEQFF.

The genes are TRBV28 and TRBJ1-3; 9 nucleotides line up with TRBD1. The J segment lost 4 bases and the V segment lost 5 bases, leaving 15 bases of the junction unmatched. Germline values: CDR1 MDHEN, CDR2 SYDVKM. This CDR3 spans 18 amino acids. CDR3: CASSPPLIGTGIGNTIYF. The CDR3 DNA reads as TGTGCCAGCAGTCCACCCCTCATTGGGACAGGGATAGGAAACACCATATATTTT.

The chain has TRBV19 and TRBJ2-2; weak D call: TRBD2 (5 bases). V dropped 1 base and J dropped 6 bases, with 9 bases sitting between them. The germline CDR1 and CDR2 sequences are LNHDA and SQIVND (reference sequence). The CDR3 loop spans 14 amino acids. As DNA, the CDR3 is TGTGCCAGTAGTATAGTGGGAGCGGCCGGGGAGCTGTTTTTT. Translated, it gives CASSIVGAAGELFF. The entire variable domain, with the rest obtained from reference TRBV19 and TRBJ2-2, is as follows: DGGITQSPKYLFRKEGQNVTLSCEQNLNHDAMYWYRQDPGQGLRLIYYSQIVNDFQKGDIAEGYSVSREKKESFPLTVTSAQKNPTAFYLCASSIVGAAGELFFGEGSRLTVL.

The table lists this clone with a few counts. The gene calls are TRBV28 and TRBJ1-1; 10 nucleotides line up with TRBD1. From germline, CDR1 is MDHEN and CDR2 SYDVKM. V was pared by 6 bases and J by 6 bases, with 7 bases of the junction left unmatched. This CDR3 is 14 amino acids long. Here the CDR3 DNA reads TGTGCCAGCAGACGAACCGGGACAGGGGCTGAAGCTTTCTTT. This gives the protein CASRRTGTGAEAFF.

This clone was seen ten or more times. A junction end diverges from the germline sequence, so it may reflect a read error. The rearrangement uses TRBV18 and TRBJ1-2; tentatively, D is TRBD1 (5 bases). Germline-derived CDR1 and CDR2 are KGHSH and LQKENI. There are 15 residues in the CDR3. The CDR3 region is CASSPPESLRGGYTF. The CDR3 DNA reads as TGTGCCAGCTCGCCACCAGAGTCCTTAAGGGGTGGCTACACCTTC. The full variable domain, in which reference TRBV18 and TRBJ1-2 provide the parts outside the CDR3, is NAGVMQNPRHLVRRRGQEARLRCSPMKGHSHVYWYRQLPEEGLKFMVYLQKENIIDESGMPKERFSAEFPKEGPSILRIQQVVRGDSAAYFCASSPPESLRGGYTFGSGTRLTVV.

As to this clone: A read error may be the cause here, since a much bigger clone is one base away. Other DNA sequences within the sample encode an identical CDR3. The chain joins TRBV12-3 or TRBV12-4 to TRBJ1-2; D is possibly TRBD1 (6 bases). V was clipped by 5 bases and J by 2 bases, with 9 bases between them. The CDR3 runs to 13 residues. The CDR3, as DNA: TGTGCCAGCAGTCAAACAGGGAACTATGGCTACACCTTC. As protein: CASSQTGNYGYTF.

The rearrangement links TRBV11-2 to TRBJ2-5; D uncertain. Between the trimmed V and J ends, which lost 1 base and 2 bases, there was a span of 8 bases. The CDR3 totals 14 residues. Germline V lookup: CDR1 SGHAT, CDR2 FQNNGV. This chain's CDR3 is CASSLALLQETQYF. The CDR3 DNA reads TGTGCCAGCAGCTTAGCCTTACTACAAGAGACCCAGTACTTC. The full variable domain, with the rest looked up from reference TRBV11-2 and TRBJ2-5, is EAGVAQSPRYKIIEKRQSVAFWCNPISGHATLYWYQQILGQGPKLLIQFQNNGVVDDSQLPKDRFSAERLKGVDSTLKIQPAKLEDSAVYLCASSLALLQETQYFGPGTRLLVL.

V usage is TRBV9 and J usage is TRBJ2-6; 8 positions agree with TRBD2. V lost 2 bases, J lost 0 bases, and 4 bases stayed unmatched. This CDR3 is built from 17 residues. The V gene's germline CDR1 is SGDLS and CDR2 YYNGEE. This chain's CDR3 is CASSVSGAISGANVLTF. In nucleotides, the CDR3 is TGTGCCAGCAGCGTTAGCGGGGCCATCTCTGGGGCCAACGTCCTGACTTTC.

The chain carries TRBV11-2 and TRBJ2-5; the D gene is possibly TRBD1 (5 bases). Germline V lookup: CDR1 SGHAT, CDR2 FQNNGV. The CDR3 runs to 14 residues. The V gene lost 4 bases and the J gene lost 5 bases, with 14 bases spanning the gap. CDR3 amino acids: CASSSGAARETQYF. In nucleotides, the CDR3 is TGTGCCAGCAGCTCTGGGGCGGCTAGGGAGACCCAGTACTTC.

V usage is TRBV7-9 and J usage is TRBJ2-4; 8 positions agree with TRBD1. In germline, CDR1 is SEHNR, CDR2 FQNEAQ (reference sequence). This CDR3 contains 17 residues. With 2 bases clipped from V and 3 bases from J, the junction kept 9 bases outside the gene matches. The CDR3 nucleotides read TGTGCCAGCAGCTTATTTCAGGGGGCCGACAACAAAAACATTCAGTACTTC. Amino acids: CASSLFQGADNKNIQYF.

The chain joins TRBV7-8 to TRBJ2-2; possible D gene TRBD1, 6 bases. CDR1 and CDR2 (germline): SGHVS, FQNEAQ. This CDR3 spans 14 amino acids. The ends were cut back, 6 bases at V and 4 bases at J, with 12 bases in the middle. The CDR3 reads CASRHRVSTGELFF. The DNA of the CDR3 is TGTGCCAGCAGACACAGGGTGAGCACCGGGGAGCTGTTTTTT.

The chain couples TRBV7-2 to TRBJ2-5; a weak D match, TRBD1 (5 bases). Germline CDR1 reads SGHTA; CDR2 reads FQGNSA. The CDR3 runs to 16 residues. Trimming stripped 5 bases from V and 4 bases from J, with 20 bases between. This chain's CDR3 is CASSPIRKGVGETQYF. In DNA form, the CDR3 reads TGTGCCAGCAGCCCGATCCGGAAAGGGGTAGGAGAGACCCAGTACTTC. The whole variable domain, filled in from reference TRBV7-2 and TRBJ2-5, reads GAGVSQSPSNKVTEKGKDVELRCDPISGHTALYWYRQSLGQGLEFLIYFQGNSAPDKSGLPSDRFSAERTGGSVSTLTIQRTQQEDSAVYLCASSPIRKGVGETQYFGPGTRLLVL.